Sequencing of this TCR beta chain was carried out in a study of cytomegalovirus exposure and HLA in healthy donors. This CDR3 has 14 residues. V was pared by 0 bases and J by 4 bases, with 4 bases between. Germline V gene sequence: CDR1 KGHSH, CDR2 LQKENI. Of note for this clone: The antigen remains unidentified.

The PCR employed 60 Vbeta primers together with 13 Jbeta primers. Data came from immunoSEQ multiplex PCR; TCRdb stores just in-frame clones and leaves some out. The data show tens of thousands of clones, around three quarters seen once. Whole-study findings and limits: Researchers left out some V segments, among them TRBV6-2 and TRBV6-3, as indistinguishable.

Sequences were obtained from PBMCs. The clonotype comes from a male donor in good health and CMV-seronegative. This chain connects TRBV18 to TRBJ2-6; D gene ambiguous. This CDR3 is CASSPPSGANVLTF. The CDR3 region has the DNA TGTGCCAGCTCACCACCGAGCGGGGCCAACGTCCTGACTTTC. The full variable domain, completed using reference TRBV18 and TRBJ2-6, is NAGVMQNPRHLVRRRGQEARLRCSPMKGHSHVYWYRQLPEEGLKFMVYLQKENIIDESGMPKERFSAEFPKEGPSILRIQQVVRGDSAAYFCASSPPSGANVLTFGAGSRLTVL.